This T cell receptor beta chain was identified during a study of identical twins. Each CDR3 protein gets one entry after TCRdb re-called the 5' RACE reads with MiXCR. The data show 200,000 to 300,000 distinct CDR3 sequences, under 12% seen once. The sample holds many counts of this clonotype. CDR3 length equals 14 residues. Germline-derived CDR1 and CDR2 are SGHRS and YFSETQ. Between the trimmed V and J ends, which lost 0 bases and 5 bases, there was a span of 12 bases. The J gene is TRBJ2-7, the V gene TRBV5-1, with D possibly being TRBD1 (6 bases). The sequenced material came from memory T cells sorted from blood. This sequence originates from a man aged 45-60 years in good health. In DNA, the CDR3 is TGCGCCAGCAGCTTGGCCAACAGGGTAAACGAGCAGTACTTC. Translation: CASSLANRVNEQYF. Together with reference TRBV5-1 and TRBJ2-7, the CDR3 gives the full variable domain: KAGVTQTPRYLIKTRGQQVTLSCSPISGHRSVSWYQQTPGQGLQFLFEYFSETQRNKGNFPGRFSGRQFSNSRSEMNVSTLELGDSALYLCASSLANRVNEQYFGPGTRLTVT.